Listed here are 32 T cell receptor beta chains from one sample, sequenced in a study of spatial heterogeneity in lung cancer. TCRdb reprocessed the 5' RACE reads via MiXCR and lists one record per CDR3 protein. The sample includes roughly 1,500 distinct CDR3 sequences, 10% of them seen just once. These receptors' antigens are unknown. The time point was: sample taken at primary tumor resection. General study points: For expanded intratumoral alpha and beta TCRs, counts tracked tumor mutation counts.

The material sequenced was lung tumor tissue, taken at surgery. The receptor source for this set is a male donor with early-stage non-small cell lung cancer.

In its sample, this clonotype is medium-sized (0.01 to 0.1%). This chain uses TRBV2 with TRBJ2-7; no clear D. This CDR3 comprises 11 residues. The V gene's germline CDR1 is SNHLY and CDR2 FYNNEI. V lost 4 bases and J 3 bases, leaving 4 bases between the germline ends. CDR3 in DNA: TGTGCCAGCAGTGGGTACTACGAGCAGTACTTC. This gives the protein CASSGYYEQYF.

By frequency in the sample, this clonotype is large. CDR3 DNA: TGTGCCAGCAGTCATCAGGTGACTAATCAGCCCCAGCATTTT. Protein product: CASSHQVTNQPQHF. This chain links TRBV27 with TRBJ1-5, with no clear D. This CDR3 comprises 14 residues. Trimming removed 5 bases at V and 4 bases at J, with 12 bases between. Germline CDR1 reads MNHEY; CDR2 reads SMNVEV (reference sequence).

By sample share, this clonotype is medium-sized. V and J are TRBV18 and TRBJ2-1; D gene uncertain. CDR1 and CDR2 from the germline V gene are KGHSH and LQKENI. The CDR3 is made up of 15 amino acids. Trimming took 2 bases from V and 8 from J, leaving 16 bases between them. This chain's CDR3 is CASSPDSLGGDEQFF. The DNA of the CDR3 is TGTGCCAGCTCACCAGACTCCCTAGGTGGAGATGAGCAGTTCTTC.

This clonotype ranks as large. The V gene is TRBV4-1, the J gene TRBJ2-2, with TRBD2 matching 12 bases. Trimming took 4 bases from V and 6 from J; bases not matched to a gene: 9. Germline V CDR1 and CDR2: MGHRA, YSYEKL. This CDR3 has 17 amino acids. The CDR3 DNA reads TGCGCCAGCAGCCCTAGACTAGCGGGAGCAAGGGCCGGGGAGCTGTTTTTT. Translated, it gives CASSPRLAGARAGELFF.

This clonotype was counted at least ten times. V is TRBV9 and J is TRBJ2-3, with D possibly matching TRBD2 (6 bases). The CDR3 sequence is 16 residues long. Germline lookup yields CDR1 SGDLS and CDR2 YYNGEE. V was trimmed by 1 base and J by 6 bases, leaving 18 bases between them. CDR3 amino acids: CASSVRWRDPLDTQYF. CDR3 sequence (DNA): TGTGCCAGCAGCGTAAGATGGCGGGATCCCCTCGATACGCAGTATTTT.

By frequency in the sample, this clonotype is medium-sized. This chain joins TRBV5-4 and TRBJ2-3, with a tentative D call TRBD1 (5 bases). Trimming cost V 7 bases and J 2 bases, with 20 bases left between them. Looked up from germline, CDR1 is SGHNT and CDR2 is YYREEE (reference sequence). The CDR3 is made up of 16 amino acids. The CDR3 DNA reads TGTGCCAGCGGAATTTTAGGGAAGGGGCCCACAGATACGCAGTATTTT. This encodes CASGILGKGPTDTQYF.

This clonotype rates as medium-sized. The V gene is TRBV30, the J gene TRBJ1-1; the D is unclear. Trimming shortened V by 2 bases and J by 2 bases, and 6 bases separated the two germline ends. This CDR3 region has 12 residues. Germline CDR1 GTSNPN, CDR2 SVGIG (reference sequence). The CDR3 DNA follows: TGTGCCTGGAGTCCCGACAACACTGAAGCTTTCTTT. As protein: CAWSPDNTEAFF. The full variable domain, rest sourced from reference TRBV30 and TRBJ1-1, is SQTIHQWPATLVQPVGSPLSLECTVEGTSNPNLYWYRQAAGRGLQLLFYSVGIGQISSEVPQNLSASRPQDRQFILSSKKLLLSDSGFYLCAWSPDNTEAFFGQGTRLTVV.

This clonotype is medium-sized within its sample. The chain has TRBV3-1 and TRBJ2-7; TRBD2 might be the D (5 bases). V was clipped by 4 bases and J by 4 bases, with 11 bases between them. Germline loops: CDR1 LGHDT, CDR2 YNNKEL (reference sequence). The CDR3 extends over 13 amino acids. In DNA, the CDR3 is TGTGCCAGCAGCCCCAATCGGGGTTACGAGCAGTACTTC. It encodes CASSPNRGYEQYF.

This clonotype is labeled medium-sized. The chain couples TRBV6-1 to TRBJ2-1; 12 nucleotides align to TRBD1. Trimming removed 8 bases from V and 7 bases from J; junction bases left unmatched: 6. Germline CDR1 reads MNHNS; CDR2 reads SASEGT. The CDR3 runs to 14 residues. The CDR3 DNA follows: TGTGCCAGCTTAGGGACAGGGGGCCGGAATGAGCAGTTCTTC. The encoded protein is CASLGTGGRNEQFF.

In this sample, this clonotype is medium-sized (0.01 to 0.1%). The rearrangement uses TRBV27 and TRBJ1-6; D not certain. The V and J ends lost 4 bases and 0 bases respectively, with 16 bases between them. The CDR3 sequence is 18 residues long. The germline gives CDR1 MNHEY, CDR2 SMNVEV (reference sequence). CDR3 sequence: CASSSELRTSSYNSPLHF. CDR3 in DNA: TGTGCCAGCAGTTCAGAGCTACGTACGAGCTCCTATAATTCACCCCTCCACTTT.

This clonotype counts as medium-sized. The chain recombines TRBV3-1 with TRBJ2-7; TRBD2 matches at 9 bases. The CDR3 is made up of 14 amino acids. V lost 1 base, J lost 4 bases, and 2 bases stayed unmatched. The germline V gene encodes CDR1 LGHDT and CDR2 YNNKEL (reference sequence). The CDR3 loop reads CASSQGTSVYEQYF. The DNA of the CDR3 is TGTGCCAGCAGCCAAGGGACTAGCGTTTACGAGCAGTACTTC.

Sample share makes this clonotype medium-sized. This rearrangement joins TRBV11-1 to TRBJ2-1; D possibly matches TRBD1 or TRBD2 (5 bases each). The germline V gene encodes CDR1 SGHAT and CDR2 FQDESV (reference sequence). The CDR3 spans 14 residues. V lost 1 base, J lost 10 bases, and 14 bases lay in between. DNA of the CDR3: TGTGCCAGCAGCTTAGGTCACCGGGACCTAGAGCAGTTCTTC. Translation: CASSLGHRDLEQFF. Using reference TRBV11-1 and TRBJ2-1 for the parts outside the CDR3, the full variable domain is EAEVAQSPRYKITEKSQAVAFWCDPISGHATLYWYRQILGQGPELLVQFQDESVVDDSQLPKDRFSAERLKGVDSTLKIQPAELGDSAMYLCASSLGHRDLEQFFGPGTRLTVL.

This clonotype is labeled medium-sized. This rearrangement joins TRBV1 to TRBJ2-1. TRBV1 is annotated as a pseudogene. The CDR3 contains 12 residues. The CDR3 bases are TGCACCAGCAGCGGAACCTACAATGAGCAGTTCTTC. It codes for CTSSGTYNEQFF.

This clonotype was counted a few times. DNA for the CDR3: TGTGCCAGCAGTTCGGGACAGAACTACGAGCAGTTCTTC. Its translation is CASSSGQNYEQFF. This rearrangement joins TRBV6-6 to TRBJ2-1; 7 bases are a match to TRBD1. The CDR3 spans 13 residues. Germline V CDR1 and CDR2: MNHNY, SVGAGI (reference sequence). Trimming cost V 4 bases and J 10 bases; bases outside gene matches: 7.

This clonotype counts as medium-sized. The rearrangement uses TRBV2 and TRBJ2-2; no clear D. This CDR3 has 13 amino acids. V lost 5 bases to trimming and J lost 5 bases, with 9 bases between them. Looked up from germline, CDR1 is SNHLY and CDR2 is FYNNEI. The CDR3 DNA reads TGTGCCAGCAGTTATGCCCAAACCGGGGAGCTGTTTTTT. It codes for CASSYAQTGELFF.

This clonotype counts as medium-sized. This chain's CDR3 is CASSLTRAGTYEQYF. The CDR3 bases are TGTGCCAGCAGCTTAACGAGGGCAGGCACCTACGAGCAGTACTTC. This rearrangement joins TRBV11-2 to TRBJ2-7; tentative D call: TRBD2 (5 bases). CDR3 size: 15 residues. Between the trimmed V and J ends, which lost 2 bases and 2 bases, there was a span of 13 bases. Germline CDR1 SGHAT, CDR2 FQNNGV.

This clonotype appeared a few times. The V and J genes are TRBV28 and TRBJ2-6; D remains unclear. CDR1 is MDHEN, CDR2 SYDVKM, per germline. The V end lost 6 bases, the J end lost 0 bases, and 6 bases lay between the germline ends. There are 14 residues in the CDR3. The CDR3 region has the DNA TGTGCCAGCAGGACCAGCTCTGGGGCCAACGTCCTGACTTTC. It translates to CASRTSSGANVLTF.

This clonotype turned up a few times. The chain recombines TRBV5-6 with TRBJ2-7; 7 bases fit TRBD2. Germline V gene lookup returns CDR1 SGHDT and CDR2 YYEEEE. CDR3 length: 14 residues. V gave up 6 bases and J gave up 2 bases; unmatched junction bases: 8. The CDR3: CASTGGTQTYEQYF. Written as DNA, the CDR3 is TGTGCCAGCACCGGGGGGACCCAGACCTACGAGCAGTACTTC.

By share, this clonotype ranks as medium-sized. This chain joins TRBV4-2 and TRBJ2-6; TRBD2 matches at 14 bases. V trimming: 0 bases; J trimming: 3 bases; junction bases outside the gene matches: 13. There are 22 residues in the CDR3. In germline, CDR1 is LGHNA, CDR2 YNFKEQ. The DNA of the CDR3 is TGTGCCAGCAGCCAAGATTGGGGAGCCTTAGGACTAGCGGGAGGTGGGGCCAACGTCCTGACTTTC. Its protein is CASSQDWGALGLAGGGANVLTF.

This clonotype is labeled medium-sized. This chain links TRBV27 with TRBJ2-1; 15 nucleotides align to TRBD2. Per the germline V gene, CDR1 is MNHEY and CDR2 is SMNVEV (reference sequence). The CDR3 is made up of 18 amino acids. After removal of 3 bases from V and 0 bases from J, the junction contained 3 bases not matched to a gene. The CDR3 DNA reads as TGTGCCAGCAGTTTGGGACTAGCGGGAGGCCCCTCCTACAATGAGCAGTTCTTC. Protein: CASSLGLAGGPSYNEQFF.

By proportion, this clonotype is large. The chain carries TRBV28 and TRBJ2-7; a weak D match, TRBD1 (6 bases). CDR1 MDHEN and CDR2 SYDVKM come from the germline V gene. V lost 5 bases and J 5 bases, leaving 13 bases between the germline ends. This CDR3 has 13 amino acids. Here the CDR3 reads CASSRQVDHEQYF. The DNA for the CDR3 is TGTGCCAGCAGTCGACAGGTAGACCACGAGCAGTACTTC.

The chain is built from TRBV12-3 or TRBV12-4 and TRBJ2-5, with D maybe TRBD2 (6 bases). This CDR3 is built from 14 residues. The germline V and J ends were trimmed by 6 bases and 5 bases, with 16 bases remaining between them. CDR3 loop: CASSLGVEGETQYF. CDR3 nucleotides: TGTGCCAGCAGCCTCGGGGTGGAGGGGGAGACCCAGTACTTC.

This clonotype was recorded many times. The genes are TRBV28 and TRBJ1-2; tentatively, D is TRBD1 (6 bases). The V gene lost 6 bases and the J gene lost 4 bases, with 9 bases spanning the gap. Germline V gene data show CDR1 as MDHEN and CDR2 as SYDVKM. There are 12 residues in the CDR3. Here the CDR3 DNA reads TGTGCCAGCAGCCGCAGGGGCTATGGCTACACCTTC. Encoded protein: CASSRRGYGYTF.

This clonotype ranks as medium-sized (0.01 to 0.1%). V usage is TRBV20-1 and J usage is TRBJ2-7; 10 bases match TRBD2. The CDR3 is 14 amino acids. Germline CDR1 is DFQATT and CDR2 is SNEGSKA (reference sequence). The V segment lost 0 bases and the J segment 4 bases; nucleotides outside the gene matches: 3. CDR3 bases: TGCAGTGCTAGAGAATTACTAGCGGGGTACGAGCAGTACTTC. Amino acid sequence: CSARELLAGYEQYF.

The sample holds a few counts of this clonotype. The V and J genes are TRBV6-2 or TRBV6-3 and TRBJ2-3, with 10 bases that match TRBD2. The CDR3 loop spans 14 amino acids. The V gene's germline CDR1 is MNHEY and CDR2 SVGEGT. The V and J ends lost 6 bases and 3 bases, in that order; junction bases with no gene match: 3. The CDR3 is CASRLAGVTDTQYF. The CDR3 DNA sequence: TGTGCCAGCAGGCTAGCGGGAGTAACAGATACGCAGTATTTT.

This clonotype was observed at least ten times. This chain uses TRBV13 with TRBJ2-3; 12 nucleotides line up with TRBD2. V lost 5 bases and J lost 4; bases outside the gene matches: 4. The CDR3 runs to 15 residues. The germline V gene encodes CDR1 PRHDT and CDR2 FYEKMQ (reference sequence). CDR3 sequence (DNA): TGTGCCAGCAGCACTAGCGGGAGGTTGGCAGATACGCAGTATTTT. Translated, it gives CASSTSGRLADTQYF.

By frequency in the sample, this clonotype is medium-sized (0.01 to 0.1%). The rearrangement joins TRBV20-1 to TRBJ2-3; no clear D. The germline gives CDR1 DFQATT, CDR2 SNEGSKA (reference sequence). V was cut by 3 bases and J by 7 bases, with 14 bases left in between. This CDR3 region has 13 residues. CDR3 loop: CSASPTPTNTQYF. In DNA, the CDR3 is TGCAGTGCTAGTCCCACCCCCACTAATACGCAGTATTTT.

This clonotype is large (0.1 to 1%) by share. This rearrangement joins TRBV20-1 to TRBJ2-7, with D uncertain. The germline V gene has CDR1 DFQATT and CDR2 SNEGSKA (reference sequence). The CDR3 is 12 residues long. The V end was cut by 5 bases, the J end by 5 bases, with 13 bases between. The CDR3 spells CSAGTRSDEQYF. CDR3 in DNA: TGCAGTGCTGGCACACGGAGCGACGAGCAGTACTTC.

The J gene is TRBJ1-1, the V gene TRBV29-1; D is undetermined. Germline V gene data show CDR1 as SQVTM and CDR2 as ANQGSEA. The ends were cut back, 0 bases at V and 2 bases at J, with 7 bases in the middle. CDR3 size: 13 residues. This CDR3 reads CSVEDARNTEAFF. The DNA of the CDR3 is TGCAGCGTTGAAGATGCCAGAAACACTGAAGCTTTCTTT. The whole variable domain, filled in from reference TRBV29-1 and TRBJ1-1, reads SAVISQKPSRDICQRGTSLTIQCQVDSQVTMMFWYRQQPGQSLTLIATANQGSEATYESGFVIDKFPISRPNLTFSTLTVSNMSPEDSSIYLCSVEDARNTEAFFGQGTRLTVV.

This clonotype is medium-sized (0.01 to 0.1%) by share. J is TRBJ2-2 and V is TRBV3-1; D unresolved. Trimming left V 2 bases short and J 6 bases short, with 4 bases between. The length of the CDR3 is 12 residues. Germline-derived CDR1 and CDR2 are LGHDT and YNNKEL (reference sequence). As DNA, the CDR3 is TGTGCCAGCAGCCAAATTGCCGGGGAGCTGTTTTTT. It is translated as CASSQIAGELFF.

The V and J genes are TRBV29-1 and TRBJ2-1; D remains unclear. V was trimmed by 7 bases and J by 2 bases, leaving 15 bases between them. CDR3 size: 14 residues. The germline CDR1 and CDR2 sequences are SQVTM and ANQGSEA. The CDR3 DNA reads as TGCAGCGCTTTGATAGGTGCAGCCTACAATGAGCAGTTCTTC. Its translation: CSALIGAAYNEQFF.

In its sample, this clonotype is medium-sized. The chain employs TRBV5-5 and TRBJ2-7, with 7 bases lining up with TRBD1. V was clipped by 4 bases and J by 5 bases; unmatched bases: 9. This CDR3 is 14 amino acids long. CDR1 is SGHKS and CDR2 is YYEKEE in the germline V gene (reference sequence). The CDR3 coding sequence is TGTGCCAGCAGCACCCGACAGGGCTACCACGAGCAGTACTTC. Amino acid sequence: CASSTRQGYHEQYF.